Here is one TCR beta chain with its context. This entry belongs to a study of blood T cell repertoires in COVID-19. Overall study context: The cDNA or gDNA used as material had been derived from T cells, B-cell-depleted T cells, or PBMCs.

The CDR3 consists of 12 residues. V was trimmed by 2 bases and J by 11 bases, leaving 10 bases between them. Germline V gene lookup returns CDR1 SGHRS and CDR2 YFSETQ. Cohort assignment relied on participant-reported clinical history. The table came from immunoSEQ multiplex PCR; TCRdb's copy has only in-frame clones and leaves some out. The sample has about 350,000 clones; over 75% are singletons. This receptor was taken from a woman aged 25 to 39 who had recovered from COVID-19. This sequence joins TRBV5-1 and TRBJ2-2; no firm D call. The sequenced material came from PBMCs or T cells enriched from blood (not recorded which). For the CDR3, the DNA is TGCGCCAGCAGCTTAAAGGCGGAAGAGCTGTTTTTT. Translating it yields CASSLKAEELFF.